Below, 4 T cell receptor beta chains from the same sample are listed, as sequenced in a study of T cells in Graves' hyperthyroidism and ophthalmopathy. TCR beta CDR3 regions were amplified from RNA transcripts. The TCR CDR3 first-round RT-PCR relied on the HTBI primer set. TCRdb re-called the multiplex PCR reads with MiXCR, one entry per CDR3 protein. The sample lists 330,000 or so distinct CDR3 sequences, 15% to 20% occurring once. The material sequenced was blood. These receptors were obtained from a woman in her thirties or forties with Graves' ophthalmopathy.

To note about this clonotype: This may arise from a read error, as a much more abundant clone is one base away. The chain recombines TRBV7-8 with TRBJ2-1; TRBD2 matches 10 bases. Losses at the gene ends were 4 bases for V and 5 bases for J; bases not matched to a gene: 11. CDR1 and CDR2 (germline): SGHVS, FQNEAQ. The CDR3 is 17 residues long. The CDR3 protein is CASSSNSELAGNNEQFF. CDR3 sequence (DNA): TGTGCCAGCAGCTCAAATTCGGAACTAGCGGGAAACAATGAGCAGTTCTTC.

In its sample, this clonotype was seen many times. V gene TRBV29-1 combines with J gene TRBJ2-3; tentative D call: TRBD2 (5 bases). V shed 2 bases and J shed 6 bases, with 9 bases lying between them. Germline CDR1 is SQVTM and CDR2 is ANQGSEA. The CDR3 extends over 12 amino acids. In DNA form, the CDR3 reads TGCAGCGTTGAACTAGCCGCGGATACGCAGTATTTT. This translates into CSVELAADTQYF.

This clonotype was seen repeatedly, ten times or more. This rearrangement joins TRBV12-3 or TRBV12-4 to TRBJ2-7, with D maybe TRBD1 (7 bases). Deletions cut 2 bases from V and 6 bases from J, with 26 bases between. This CDR3 spans 18 amino acids. CDR3 protein: CASSLIAQGGLLPSEQYF. CDR3 in DNA: TGTGCCAGCAGTTTAATCGCCCAGGGGGGACTTCTTCCCTCCGAGCAGTACTTC.

In this sample, this clonotype turned up many times. One end of the junction varies from germline; a read error may be responsible. The gene calls are TRBV7-9 and TRBJ2-7; D ambiguous. Germline CDR1 is SEHNR and CDR2 is FQNEAQ (reference sequence). This CDR3 has 12 residues. In DNA form, the CDR3 reads TGTGCCGGCAGCTTAAGTTTACTCGAGCAGTACTTC. Amino acid sequence: CAGSLSLLEQYF.